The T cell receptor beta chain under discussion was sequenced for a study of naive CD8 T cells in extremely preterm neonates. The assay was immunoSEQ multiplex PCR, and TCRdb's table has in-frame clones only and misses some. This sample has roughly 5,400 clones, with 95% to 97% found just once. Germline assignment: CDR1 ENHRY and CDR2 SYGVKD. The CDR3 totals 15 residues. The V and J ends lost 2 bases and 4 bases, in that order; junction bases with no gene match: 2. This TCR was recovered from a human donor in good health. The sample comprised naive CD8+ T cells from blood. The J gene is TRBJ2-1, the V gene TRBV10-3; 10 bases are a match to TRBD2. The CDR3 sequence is CAISEGTSAYNEQFF. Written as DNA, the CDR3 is TGTGCCATCAGTGAGGGGACTAGCGCATACAATGAGCAGTTCTTC.